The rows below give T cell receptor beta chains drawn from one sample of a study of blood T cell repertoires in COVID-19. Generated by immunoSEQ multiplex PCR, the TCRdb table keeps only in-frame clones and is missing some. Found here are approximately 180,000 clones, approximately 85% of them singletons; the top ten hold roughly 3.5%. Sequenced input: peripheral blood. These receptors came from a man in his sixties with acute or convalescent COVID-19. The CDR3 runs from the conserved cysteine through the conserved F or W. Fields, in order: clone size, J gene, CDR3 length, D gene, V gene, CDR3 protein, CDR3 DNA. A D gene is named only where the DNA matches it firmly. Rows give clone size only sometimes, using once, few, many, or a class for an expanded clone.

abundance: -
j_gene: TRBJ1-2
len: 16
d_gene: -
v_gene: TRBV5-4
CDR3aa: CASSLKNRPHNYGYTF
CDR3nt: TGTGCCAGCAGCCTAAAAAACAGACCTCATAACTATGGCTACACCTTC

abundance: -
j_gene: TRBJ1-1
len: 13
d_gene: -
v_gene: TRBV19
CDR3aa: CASSLGGNTEAFF
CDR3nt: TGTGCCAGTAGCTTAGGGGGAAACACTGAAGCTTTCTTT

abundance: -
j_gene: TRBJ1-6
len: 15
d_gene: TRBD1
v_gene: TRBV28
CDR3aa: CASRYSDRGDSPLHF
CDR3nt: TGTGCCAGCAGATACTCGGACAGGGGAGATTCACCCCTCCACTTT

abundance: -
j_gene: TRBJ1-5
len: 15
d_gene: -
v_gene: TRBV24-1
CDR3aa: CATSDSGAGNQPQHF
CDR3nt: TGTGCCACCAGTGATTCAGGGGCTGGCAATCAGCCCCAGCATTTT

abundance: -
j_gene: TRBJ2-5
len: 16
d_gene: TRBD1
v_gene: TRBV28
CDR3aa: CASSFLQGALLETQYF
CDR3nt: TGTGCCAGCAGTTTTCTCCAGGGGGCACTTCTGGAGACCCAGTACTTC

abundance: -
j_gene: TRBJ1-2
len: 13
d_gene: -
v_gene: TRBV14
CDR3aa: CASSLAPGYGYTF
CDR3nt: TGTGCCAGCAGCCTCGCGCCAGGGTATGGCTACACCTTC

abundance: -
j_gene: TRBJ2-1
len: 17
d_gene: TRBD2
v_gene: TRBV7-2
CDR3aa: CASSLAKLPSGYNEQFF
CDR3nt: TGTGCCAGCAGCTTAGCTAAGTTACCTAGCGGCTACAATGAGCAGTTCTTC

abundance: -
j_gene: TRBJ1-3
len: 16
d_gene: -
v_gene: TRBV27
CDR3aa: CASSLLGGSAGNTIYF
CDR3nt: TGTGCCAGCAGTTTATTGGGGGGGTCCGCCGGAAACACCATATATTTT

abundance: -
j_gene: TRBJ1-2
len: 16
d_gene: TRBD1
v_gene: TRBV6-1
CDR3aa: CASRVSGGFFVYGYTF
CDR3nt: TGTGCCAGCCGTGTATCAGGGGGTTTCTTCGTCTATGGCTACACCTTC

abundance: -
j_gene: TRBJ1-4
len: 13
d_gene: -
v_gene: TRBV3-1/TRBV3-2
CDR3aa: CATTTGNNEKLFF
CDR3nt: TGTGCCACCACTACAGGGAATAATGAAAAACTGTTTTTT

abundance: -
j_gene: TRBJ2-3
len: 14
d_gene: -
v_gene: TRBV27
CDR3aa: CASRIYGGTDTQYF
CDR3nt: TGTGCCAGCAGGATCTACGGTGGCACAGATACGCAGTATTTT

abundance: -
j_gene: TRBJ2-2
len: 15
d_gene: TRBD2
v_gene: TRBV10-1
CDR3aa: CASRGLREGTGELFF
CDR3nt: TGCGCCAGTCGCGGGTTGCGGGAGGGCACCGGGGAGCTGTTTTTT

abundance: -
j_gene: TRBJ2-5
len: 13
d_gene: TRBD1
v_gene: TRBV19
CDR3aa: CASRGGQGETQYF
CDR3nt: TGTGCCAGTAGAGGGGGACAGGGGGAGACCCAGTACTTC

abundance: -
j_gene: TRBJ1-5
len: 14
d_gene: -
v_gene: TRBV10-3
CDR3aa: CAISRLGGNQPQHF
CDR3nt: TGTGCCATCAGCCGCCTCGGGGGCAATCAGCCCCAGCATTTT

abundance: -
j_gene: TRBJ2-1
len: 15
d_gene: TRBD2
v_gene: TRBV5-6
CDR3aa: CASSLGLAGVNEQFF
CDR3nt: TGTGCCAGCAGCCTGGGACTAGCGGGAGTCAATGAGCAGTTCTTC

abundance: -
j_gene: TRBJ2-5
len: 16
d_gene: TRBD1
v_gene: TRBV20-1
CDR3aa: CSASAPGQVIQETQYF
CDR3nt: TGCAGTGCTAGTGCTCCGGGACAGGTGATCCAAGAGACCCAGTACTTC

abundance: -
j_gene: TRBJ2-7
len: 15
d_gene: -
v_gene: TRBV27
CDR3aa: CASGRGQGGIYEQYF
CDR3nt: TGTGCCAGCGGAAGGGGGCAGGGGGGTATCTACGAGCAGTACTTC

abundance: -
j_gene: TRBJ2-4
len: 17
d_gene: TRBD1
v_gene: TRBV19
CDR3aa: CASSLDRELGAKNIQYF
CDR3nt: TGTGCCAGTAGTCTCGACAGGGAATTGGGGGCCAAAAACATTCAGTACTTC

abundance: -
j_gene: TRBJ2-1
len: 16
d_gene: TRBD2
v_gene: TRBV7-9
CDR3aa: CASSLGAGAQDNEQFF
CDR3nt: TGTGCCAGCAGCTTAGGAGCGGGGGCCCAGGACAATGAGCAGTTCTTC

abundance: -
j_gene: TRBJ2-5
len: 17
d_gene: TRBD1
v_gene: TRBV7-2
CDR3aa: CASSPRPGTAYQETQYF
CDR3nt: TGTGCCAGCAGTCCACGTCCCGGGACAGCGTACCAAGAGACCCAGTACTTC

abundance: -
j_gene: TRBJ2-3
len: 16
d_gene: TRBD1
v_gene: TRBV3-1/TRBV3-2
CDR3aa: CASKTGGRGMTDTQYF
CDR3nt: TGTGCCAGCAAGACAGGGGGCAGAGGTATGACAGATACGCAGTATTTT

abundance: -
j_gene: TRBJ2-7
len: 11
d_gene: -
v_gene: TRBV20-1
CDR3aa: CSATPGHEQYF
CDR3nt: TGCAGTGCCACCCCAGGCCACGAGCAGTACTTC

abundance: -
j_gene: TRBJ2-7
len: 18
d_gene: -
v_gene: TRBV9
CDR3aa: CASSLPSAGTPVSYEQYF
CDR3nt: TGTGCCAGCAGCTTACCATCAGCCGGGACTCCCGTCTCCTACGAGCAGTACTTC

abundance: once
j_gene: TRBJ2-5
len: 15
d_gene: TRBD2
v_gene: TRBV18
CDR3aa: CASSQQREGTETQYF
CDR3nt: TGTGCCAGCTCTCAACAGCGGGAGGGGACAGAGACCCAGTACTTC

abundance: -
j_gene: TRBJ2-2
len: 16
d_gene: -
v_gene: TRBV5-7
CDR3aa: CASSANSKSNTGELFF
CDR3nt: TGTGCCAGCAGCGCTAACAGCAAATCGAACACCGGGGAGCTGTTTTTT

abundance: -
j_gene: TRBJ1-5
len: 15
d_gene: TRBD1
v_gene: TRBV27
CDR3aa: CASSIGQVSNQPQHF
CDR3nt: TGTGCCAGCAGTATAGGACAGGTTAGCAATCAGCCCCAGCATTTT

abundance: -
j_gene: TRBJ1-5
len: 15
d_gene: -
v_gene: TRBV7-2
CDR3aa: CASSETGLSNQPQHF
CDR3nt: TGTGCCAGCAGCGAGACAGGACTTAGCAATCAGCCCCAGCATTTT

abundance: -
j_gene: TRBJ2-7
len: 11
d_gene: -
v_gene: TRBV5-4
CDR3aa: CASSLLREQYF
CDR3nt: TGTGCCAGCAGCCTGCTACGCGAGCAGTACTTC

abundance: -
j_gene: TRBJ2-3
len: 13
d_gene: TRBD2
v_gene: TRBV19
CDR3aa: CASATSALGTQYF
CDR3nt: TGTGCCAGCGCAACTAGCGCGCTGGGTACGCAGTATTTT

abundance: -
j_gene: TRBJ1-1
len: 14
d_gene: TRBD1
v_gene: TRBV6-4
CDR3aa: CASSESGTGTEAFF
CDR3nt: TGTGCCAGCAGTGAGAGTGGGACAGGGACTGAAGCTTTCTTT

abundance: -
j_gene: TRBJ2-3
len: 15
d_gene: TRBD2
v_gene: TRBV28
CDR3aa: CASSFASGIADTQYF
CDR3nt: TGTGCCAGCAGTTTCGCTAGCGGGATTGCAGATACGCAGTATTTT

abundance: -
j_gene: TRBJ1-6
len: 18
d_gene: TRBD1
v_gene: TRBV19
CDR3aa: CASSTGGQGKSYNSPLHF
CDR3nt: TGTGCCAGTAGTACCGGCGGACAGGGGAAATCCTATAATTCACCCCTCCACTTT

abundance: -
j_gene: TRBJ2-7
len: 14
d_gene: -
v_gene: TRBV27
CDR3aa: CASSPNSQGHEQYF
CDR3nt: TGTGCCAGCAGCCCGAACTCACAGGGCCACGAGCAGTACTTC

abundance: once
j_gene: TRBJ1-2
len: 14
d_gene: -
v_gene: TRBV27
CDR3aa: CASSFRTGRGGYTF
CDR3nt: TGTGCCAGCAGTTTCAGAACAGGGAGAGGTGGCTACACCTTC

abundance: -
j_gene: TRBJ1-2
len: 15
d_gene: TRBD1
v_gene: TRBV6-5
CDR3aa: CASSYSTGGVYGYTF
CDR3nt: TGTGCCAGCAGTTACTCAACAGGGGGGGTCTATGGCTACACCTTC

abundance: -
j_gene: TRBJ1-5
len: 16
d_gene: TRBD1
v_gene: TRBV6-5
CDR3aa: CASSSHGTGRGQPQHF
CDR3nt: TGTGCCAGCAGTTCCCATGGGACAGGGCGGGGTCAGCCCCAGCATTTT

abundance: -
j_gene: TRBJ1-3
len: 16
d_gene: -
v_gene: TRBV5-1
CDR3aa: CASSGTTGFSGNTIYF
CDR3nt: TGCGCCAGCAGCGGTACGACAGGTTTCTCTGGAAACACCATATATTTT

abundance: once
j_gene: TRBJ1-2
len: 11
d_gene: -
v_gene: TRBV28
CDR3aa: CASSRRQAWAF
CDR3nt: TGTGCCAGCAGCCGAAGACAGGCATGGGCCTTC

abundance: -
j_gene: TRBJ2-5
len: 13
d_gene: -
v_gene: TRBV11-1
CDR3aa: CASSLGQVETQYF
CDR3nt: TGTGCCAGCAGCTTAGGACAGGTAGAGACCCAGTACTTC

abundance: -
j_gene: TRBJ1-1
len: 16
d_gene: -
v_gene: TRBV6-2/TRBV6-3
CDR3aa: CASSDGPGGRDTEAFF
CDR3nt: TGTGCCAGCAGCGATGGGCCGGGGGGGAGAGACACTGAAGCTTTCTTT

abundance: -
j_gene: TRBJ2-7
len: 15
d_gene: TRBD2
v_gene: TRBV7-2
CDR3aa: CASSFTSGTDYEQYF
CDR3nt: TGTGCCAGCAGCTTCACTAGCGGGACCGACTACGAGCAGTACTTC

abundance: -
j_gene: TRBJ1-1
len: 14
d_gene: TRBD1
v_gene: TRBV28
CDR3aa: CASSPDRGRTEAFF
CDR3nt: TGTGCCAGCAGTCCAGACAGGGGCAGGACTGAAGCTTTCTTT

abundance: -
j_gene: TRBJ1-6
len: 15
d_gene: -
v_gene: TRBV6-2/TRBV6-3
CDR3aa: CASSTTQGEESPLHF
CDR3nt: TGTGCCAGCAGTACTACACAGGGTGAAGAATCACCCCTCCACTTT

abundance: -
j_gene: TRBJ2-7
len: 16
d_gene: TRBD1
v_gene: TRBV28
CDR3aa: CASSSPGQGSRREQYF
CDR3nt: TGTGCCAGCAGTTCCCCCGGACAGGGGAGTCGGCGCGAGCAGTACTTC

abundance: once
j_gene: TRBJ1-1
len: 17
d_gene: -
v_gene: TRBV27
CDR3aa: CARLTPRGGAMNTEAFF
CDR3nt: TGTGCCAGACTTACCCCTCGAGGGGGGGCTATGAACACTGAAGCTTTCTTT

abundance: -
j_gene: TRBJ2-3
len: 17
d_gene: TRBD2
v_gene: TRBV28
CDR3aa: CASSLFHSGRVTDTQYF
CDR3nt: TGTGCCAGCAGTTTATTCCATAGCGGGAGGGTCACAGATACGCAGTATTTT

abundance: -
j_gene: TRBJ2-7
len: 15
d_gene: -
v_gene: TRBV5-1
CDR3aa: CASSPGGSGPEEQYF
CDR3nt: TGCGCCAGCAGCCCCGGAGGTAGCGGACCAGAGGAGCAGTACTTC

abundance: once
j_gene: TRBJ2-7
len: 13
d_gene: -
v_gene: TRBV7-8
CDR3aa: CASSRSVGYGEYF
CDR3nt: TGTGCCAGCAGCCGCAGCGTGGGGTACGGGGAGTACTTC

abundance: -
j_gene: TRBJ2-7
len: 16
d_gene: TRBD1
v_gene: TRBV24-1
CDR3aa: CATSDPGTGDVGEQYF
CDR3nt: TGTGCCACCAGTGACCCTGGGACAGGGGACGTGGGTGAGCAGTACTTC

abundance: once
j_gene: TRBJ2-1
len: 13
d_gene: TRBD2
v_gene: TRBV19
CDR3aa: CASSTSGRSTQFF
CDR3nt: TGTGCCAGTAGTACTAGCGGGCGTAGTACCCAGTTCTTC

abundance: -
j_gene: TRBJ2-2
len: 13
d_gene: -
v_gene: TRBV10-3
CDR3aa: CAITPGTTGELFF
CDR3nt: TGTGCCATCACTCCTGGGACAACCGGGGAGCTGTTTTTT

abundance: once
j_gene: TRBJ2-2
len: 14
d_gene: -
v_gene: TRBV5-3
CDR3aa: CARSPGTLTGELFF
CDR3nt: TGTGCCAGAAGCCCCGGGACTCTGACCGGGGAGCTGTTTTTT

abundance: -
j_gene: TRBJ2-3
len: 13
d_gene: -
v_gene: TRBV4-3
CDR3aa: CASAPTLLGTQYF
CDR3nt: TGCGCCAGCGCTCCGACTCTTTTGGGTACGCAGTATTTT

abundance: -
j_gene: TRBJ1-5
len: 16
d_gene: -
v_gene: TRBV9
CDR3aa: CASSVGGGNGNQPQHF
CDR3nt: TGTGCCAGCAGCGTAGGTGGGGGGAATGGCAATCAGCCCCAGCATTTT

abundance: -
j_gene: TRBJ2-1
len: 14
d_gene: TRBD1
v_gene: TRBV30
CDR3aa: CAWSRQGPPYVAFF
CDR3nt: TGTGCCTGGAGCAGACAGGGGCCTCCCTATGTCGCGTTCTTC